Listed below are T cell receptor beta chains from one sample, sequenced in a study of T-cell reconstitution after alpha-beta-depleted transplantation in children. One entry per CDR3 protein results from TCRdb running MiXCR on the PCR reads. The profile shows almost 600,000 distinct CDR3 sequences, roughly 30% of them singletons. The sequences come from PBMCs, collected before TCRalphabeta/CD19-depleted stem cell transplant. The receptors originated from a boy under two years old with Wiskott-Aldrich syndrome, due to receive a stem cell transplant. Both conserved end residues are part of each CDR3. Fields, in order: V gene, clone size, J gene, D gene, CDR3 DNA, CDR3 protein. The D gene is left open where the match is weak. Some rows have no size entry. The others give once, few or many, or a class for an expanded clone.

TRBV10-3	few	TRBJ2-1	TRBD1	TGTGCCATCAGTGAGAAAGGGGGCGGTTACAATGAGCAGTTCTTC	CAISEKGGGYNEQFF
TRBV12-3/TRBV12-4	few	TRBJ2-1	TRBD1	TGTGCCAGCAGGGTCCGGGACAGGGAGCAGTTCTTC	CASRVRDREQFF
TRBV10-3	-	TRBJ2-7	TRBD1	TGTGCCATCACCAAGGAGGGACAGGGATCCGAGCAGTACTTC	CAITKEGQGSEQYF
TRBV20-1	-	TRBJ1-3	-	TGCAGTGCTAGAGATAGGACGGATTTCTTGGCCATATATTTT	CSARDRTDFLAIYF
TRBV5-1	once	TRBJ2-3	-	TGCGCCAGCAGTCCTCTTAGTCTATCAGTCGGGACAGATACGCAGTATTTT	CASSPLSLSVGTDTQYF
TRBV18	-	TRBJ2-7	TRBD1	TGTGCCAGCTCGACAGACAGGGTGCAGCGCGAGCAGTACTTC	CASSTDRVQREQYF
TRBV20-1	-	TRBJ1-2	TRBD1	TGCAGTGCTAGGTACTTAACAGGGGCCTCCGGCTACACCTTC	CSARYLTGASGYTF
TRBV30	-	TRBJ1-1	-	TGTGCCTGGCGCTTCTTATTGGGCACTGAAGCTTTCTTT	CAWRFLLGTEAFF
TRBV29-1	-	TRBJ2-3	-	TGCAGCGTTGGCAGGGCGGGCACCACAGATACGCAGTATTTT	CSVGRAGTTDTQYF
TRBV10-1	few	TRBJ2-3	-	TGCGCCAGCAGTGCACGGCTTCCCCCCCTCCATACGCAGTATTTT	CASSARLPPLHTQYF
TRBV24-1	once	TRBJ2-2	-	TGTGCCACCAGTGCATCGACAGATACCGGGGAGCTGTTTTTT	CATSASTDTGELFF
TRBV20-1	-	TRBJ1-2	-	TGCAGTGCCAGGACAGAAGCTAACTATGGCTACACCTTC	CSARTEANYGYTF
TRBV28	-	TRBJ2-7	TRBD2	TGTGCCAGCACCCCAGCGGGGTGGAGCTCCTACGAGCAGTACTTC	CASTPAGWSSYEQYF
TRBV20-1	-	TRBJ2-1	-	TGCAGTGCTAGCTTTAGCACCTACAATGAGCAGTTCTTC	CSASFSTYNEQFF
TRBV20-1	-	TRBJ2-2	-	TGCAGTGCTAGCATGGCTCCGAGCGGGGAGCTGTTTTTT	CSASMAPSGELFF
TRBV5-1	-	TRBJ2-3	TRBD2	TGCGCCAGCAGCGCTGGACTAGGAAGGGTAGATACGCAGTATTTT	CASSAGLGRVDTQYF
TRBV5-4	-	TRBJ2-6	-	TGTGCCAGCAGCGGCGAGAGCTCTGGGGCCAACGTCCTGACTTTC	CASSGESSGANVLTF
TRBV11-3	-	TRBJ2-1	-	TGTGCCAGCAGCTTAGGGGCTAGCGCGAATGAGCAGTTCTTC	CASSLGASANEQFF
TRBV20-1	-	TRBJ2-3	-	TGCAGTGTCAGGTACCCGGGCACAGATACGCAGTATTTT	CSVRYPGTDTQYF
TRBV6-2/TRBV6-3	-	TRBJ2-1	-	TGTGCCAGCAGTTACTGGACGGCCTACAATGAGCAGTTCTTC	CASSYWTAYNEQFF
TRBV12-3/TRBV12-4	-	TRBJ1-1	-	TGTGCCAGCAGTCTCAGAGGACGGTTGAACACTGAAGCTTTCTTT	CASSLRGRLNTEAFF
TRBV5-5	few	TRBJ2-7	TRBD2	TGTGCCAGCAGCACTAGCGGGAGGAGCGGCGAGCAGTACTTC	CASSTSGRSGEQYF
TRBV5-6	few	TRBJ2-5	-	TGTGCCAGCAGCGGGTCGGGTTTAGAGACCCAGTACTTC	CASSGSGLETQYF
TRBV19	-	TRBJ1-5	-	TGTGCCAGTAGTATAGCAGGGATTCAGCCCCAGCATTTT	CASSIAGIQPQHF
TRBV5-1	-	TRBJ1-1	-	TGCGCCAGCAGCCAGGGGTTCAACACTGAAGCTTTCTTT	CASSQGFNTEAFF
TRBV20-1	few	TRBJ2-1	-	TGCAGTTCTCCTCGACTAGGCTCCTACAATGAGCAGTTCTTC	CSSPRLGSYNEQFF
TRBV28	-	TRBJ2-5	TRBD2	TGTGCCAGCAGTTTATTTTATCGGGGGGGTGGTCAGCAAGAGACCCAGTACTTC	CASSLFYRGGGQQETQYF
TRBV29-1	once	TRBJ2-7	TRBD2	TGCAGCGTGACCGGGACCGTACTAGCGGCCGGCGAGCAGTACTTC	CSVTGTVLAAGEQYF
TRBV5-8	-	TRBJ2-7	-	TGTGCCAGCAGCTTAGGAGTGACAGCCGAGCAGTACTTC	CASSLGVTAEQYF